What follows are 30 T cell receptor beta chains derived from one specimen sequenced in a study of T cell clusters in autoimmune cytopenias. TRB was amplified by touch-down multiplex PCR, primer pools A and B combined. TCRdb reanalyzed the multiplex PCR reads and collapses them to one entry per CDR3 protein, without DNA. This specimen shows roughly 4,500 distinct CDR3 sequences; the ten leading clones hold 15%. TRB was amplified from approximately 250 ng of peripheral blood genomic DNA per sample. The sequenced sample was peripheral blood. The receptors were gathered from a human donor with an autoimmune cytopenia or autoimmune hepatitis (not recorded which).

This chain joins TRBV18 and TRBJ2-2; there is no DNA to check the TCRdb D call of TRBD1. This CDR3 is built from 15 residues. CDR1 KGHSH and CDR2 LQKENI come from the germline V gene. Here the CDR3 reads CASSPQAGESGELFF.

By frequency, this clonotype is large. The chain links TRBV29-1 to TRBJ2-5; TCRdb indicates TRBD1, and absent DNA this call remains unverified. Germline V CDR1 and CDR2: SQVTM, ANQGSEA. This CDR3 has 12 residues. The chain's CDR3 is CSLQGSGETQYF. Together with reference TRBV29-1 and TRBJ2-5, the CDR3 gives the full variable domain: SAVISQKPSRDICQRGTSLTIQCQVDSQVTMMFWYRQQPGQSLTLIATANQGSEATYESGFVIDKFPISRPNLTFSTLTVSNMSPEDSSIYLCSLQGSGETQYFGPGTRLLVL.

This clonotype is deemed large by its frequency. This chain connects TRBV6-1 to TRBJ2-7; TCRdb's D call, TRBD1, is unchecked because there is no DNA. This CDR3 spans 14 amino acids. Germline CDR1 is MNHNS and CDR2 is SASEGT. The CDR3 protein is CASSDQTGGGEQYF.

The V call is TRBV5-6, the J call TRBJ1-5. Germline assignment: CDR1 SGHDT and CDR2 YYEEEE. The CDR3 runs to 15 residues. CDR3: CASSLEGHTNQPQHF.

The rearrangement uses TRBV5-4 and TRBJ1-1. This CDR3 has 18 residues. Germline CDR1 and CDR2: SGHNT and YYREEE (reference sequence). The CDR3 region is CASSHHPLGRLPNTEAFF.

This clonotype shows up as medium-sized (0.01 to 0.1%) by frequency. V and J are TRBV5-6 and TRBJ1-5; the TRBD1 assignment by TCRdb is unverifiable without DNA. Germline V gives CDR1 SGHDT, CDR2 YYEEEE. The CDR3 loop spans 17 amino acids. The CDR3 is CASSTGGTGGANQPQHF. The variable domain in full, completed from reference TRBV5-6 and TRBJ1-5, reads DAGVTQSPTHLIKTRGQQVTLRCSPKSGHDTVSWYQQALGQGPQFIFQYYEEEERQRGNFPDRFSGHQFPNYSSELNVNALLLGDSALYLCASSTGGTGGANQPQHFGDGTRLSIL.

The chain combines TRBV27 with TRBJ1-2. CDR1 is MNHEY, CDR2 SMNVEV, per germline (reference sequence). The CDR3 has 16 residues. This chain's CDR3 is CASQTSSAALSDGYTF.

This clonotype counts as medium-sized by frequency. J is TRBJ2-7 and V is TRBV19; TCRdb picks TRBD2, but there is no DNA to check that call. The CDR3 is 14 residues long. Germline CDR1 is LNHDA and CDR2 is SQIVND (reference sequence). The CDR3 sequence: CASSIRDYSYEQYF.

The chain combines TRBV10-3 with TRBJ2-3; the TCRdb call, TRBD1, lacks DNA for checking. The CDR3 spans 14 residues. Germline V gene data show CDR1 as ENHRY and CDR2 as SYGVKD. CDR3 region: CAIGGTGGTDTQYF.

The chain is built from TRBV7-9 and TRBJ1-2. CDR1 and CDR2 (germline): SEHNR, FQNEAQ (reference sequence). The CDR3 runs 15 residues. The CDR3 region is CASSPLGQTIYGYTF. The full variable domain, rest sourced from reference TRBV7-9 and TRBJ1-2, is DTGVSQNPRHKITKRGQNVTFRCDPISEHNRLYWYRQTLGQGPEFLTYFQNEAQLEKSRLLSDRFSAERPKGSFSTLEIQRTEQGDSAMYLCASSPLGQTIYGYTFGSGTRLTVV.

The chain links TRBV12-3 or TRBV12-4 to TRBJ1-5; the TRBD1 assignment by TCRdb is unverifiable without DNA. The CDR3 spans 15 residues. The CDR3 protein is CASSPGQGENQPQHF.

The chain recombines TRBV5-4 with TRBJ2-5; TCRdb indicates TRBD1, and absent DNA this call remains unverified. Germline CDR1 and CDR2: SGHNT and YYREEE (reference sequence). This CDR3 has 15 residues. CDR3 amino acids: CASSLASDRGETQYF.

V and J are TRBV12-3 or TRBV12-4 and TRBJ1-4. The CDR3 length is 14 residues. CDR3 in amino acids: CASSLSRTNEKLFF.

V is TRBV30 and J is TRBJ2-3; TCRdb names TRBD1, which stays unverified in the absence of DNA. Germline CDR1 reads GTSNPN; CDR2 reads SVGIG (reference sequence). There are 13 residues in the CDR3. The CDR3 protein is CAWSGQGRDTQYF. Complete variable domain (other parts from reference TRBV30 and TRBJ2-3): SQTIHQWPATLVQPVGSPLSLECTVEGTSNPNLYWYRQAAGRGLQLLFYSVGIGQISSEVPQNLSASRPQDRQFILSSKKLLLSDSGFYLCAWSGQGRDTQYFGPGTRLTVL.

This clonotype shows up as medium-sized by frequency. The chain employs TRBV29-1 and TRBJ1-1; TCRdb gives TRBD1 as the D gene, but with no DNA this cannot be confirmed. The CDR3 extends over 12 amino acids. Germline loops: CDR1 SQVTM, CDR2 ANQGSEA. The CDR3 reads CSVNRENTEAFF.

This rearrangement joins TRBV19 to TRBJ1-2; TCRdb indicates TRBD1, and absent DNA this call remains unverified. This CDR3 spans 14 amino acids. Germline loops: CDR1 LNHDA, CDR2 SQIVND (reference sequence). CDR3 sequence: CASSIVQGSYGYTF.

The chain carries TRBV19 and TRBJ2-2; the TCRdb D gene call, TRBD1, has no DNA to confirm it. The CDR3 consists of 16 residues. Per the germline V gene, CDR1 is LNHDA and CDR2 is SQIVND (reference sequence). The CDR3 region is CASSNVRGANTGELFF.

The genes are TRBV11-1 and TRBJ2-7; the D gene TCRdb calls, TRBD1, cannot be checked with no DNA. Germline values: CDR1 SGHAT, CDR2 FQDESV (reference sequence). The CDR3 is 14 amino acids. The CDR3 is CASSLYQDNYEQYF. The full variable domain, with the rest looked up from reference TRBV11-1 and TRBJ2-7, is EAEVAQSPRYKITEKSQAVAFWCDPISGHATLYWYRQILGQGPELLVQFQDESVVDDSQLPKDRFSAERLKGVDSTLKIQPAELGDSAMYLCASSLYQDNYEQYFGPGTRLTVT.

The J gene is TRBJ2-1, the V gene TRBV6-6; TCRdb's D call, TRBD2, is unchecked because there is no DNA. The CDR3 loop spans 11 amino acids. CDR1 is MNHNY and CDR2 is SVGAGI in the germline V gene (reference sequence). The chain's CDR3 is CASSSGTRQFF.

The chain combines TRBV27 with TRBJ2-7; as DNA is missing, the TRBD2 call by TCRdb cannot be tested. Germline CDR1 and CDR2: MNHEY and SMNVEV (reference sequence). CDR3 length: 13 residues. CDR3 in amino acids: CASNLAGGYEQYF.

V usage is TRBV18 and J usage is TRBJ1-5; the D gene TCRdb calls, TRBD1, cannot be checked with no DNA. Per germline, CDR1 KGHSH and CDR2 LQKENI. CDR3 length: 17 residues. CDR3 sequence: CASSPPRQGGSNQPQHF.

The V gene is TRBV7-2, the J gene TRBJ1-1. CDR3 length equals 14 residues. Germline V gene data show CDR1 as SGHTA and CDR2 as FQGNSA. This CDR3 reads CASSLLSGGTEAFF.

This CDR3 reads CASSRENIRVMPDETQYF. The chain links TRBV19 to TRBJ2-5; as DNA is missing, the TRBD1 call by TCRdb cannot be tested. The V gene's germline CDR1 is LNHDA and CDR2 SQIVND (reference sequence). The CDR3 sequence is 18 residues long.

V gene TRBV18 combines with J gene TRBJ2-7; TCRdb picks TRBD1, but there is no DNA to check that call. Germline CDR1 is KGHSH and CDR2 is LQKENI. The CDR3 extends over 13 amino acids. The CDR3 region is CASSLQGFNEQYF.

The chain carries TRBV7-6 and TRBJ2-5; TCRdb's D call of TRBD2 is untestable without DNA. The length of the CDR3 is 16 residues. The germline V gene has CDR1 SGHVS and CDR2 FNYEAQ. The CDR3: CASTPGIGRTGETQYF.

V is TRBV5-1 and J is TRBJ2-5; the TRBD2 assignment by TCRdb is unverifiable without DNA. The CDR3 sequence is 15 residues long. The V gene's germline CDR1 is SGHRS and CDR2 YFSETQ. The CDR3 loop is CASFRGIAGQETQYF. Full variable domain (outside the CDR3, taken from reference TRBV5-1 and TRBJ2-5): KAGVTQTPRYLIKTRGQQVTLSCSPISGHRSVSWYQQTPGQGLQFLFEYFSETQRNKGNFPGRFSGRQFSNSRSEMNVSTLELGDSALYLCASFRGIAGQETQYFGPGTRLLVL.

Frequency places this clonotype as medium-sized. The chain uses TRBV5-4 and TRBJ2-2; as DNA is missing, the TRBD1 call by TCRdb cannot be tested. Germline V gene data show CDR1 as SGHNT and CDR2 as YYREEE (reference sequence). The CDR3 runs 15 residues. The CDR3 spells CASSPQGAGTGELFF.

The chain has TRBV30 and TRBJ2-5; as DNA is missing, the TRBD1 call by TCRdb cannot be tested. Germline CDR1 is GTSNPN and CDR2 is SVGIG (reference sequence). The CDR3 has 13 residues. The CDR3 protein is CAWARGGVETQYF.

J is TRBJ2-2 and V is TRBV19; TCRdb indicates TRBD1, and absent DNA this call remains unverified. Germline CDR1 reads LNHDA; CDR2 reads SQIVND (reference sequence). CDR3 length: 17 amino acids. This CDR3 reads CASSPGASNGLTGELFF.

This chain links TRBV6-1 with TRBJ1-1; lacking DNA, the TRBD1 call made by TCRdb goes unchecked. The CDR3 contains 14 residues. CDR1 and CDR2 from the germline V gene are MNHNS and SASEGT. CDR3 loop: CASSEGRGVEEAFF.